This T cell receptor beta chain was found in a study of cytomegalovirus exposure and HLA in healthy donors. Study background: Previous work identified roughly 120 million unique TCR beta sequences from roughly 170 million T cells. Early released data had about 80 million unique TCRs, all coming from HLA-typed donors.

The V gene's germline CDR1 is MDHEN and CDR2 SYDVKM. The length of the CDR3 is 16 residues. Unmatched junction bases numbered 5, after V lost 3 bases and J lost 4 bases. PCR amplification relied on 60 Vbeta primers (plus 13 Jbeta primers). Clones were read by immunoSEQ multiplex PCR, and TCRdb kept only the in-frame ones, dropping some. Among roughly 200,000 clones listed, roughly 73% were seen once. Healthy bone marrow donors made up the donor group. Nominal health characterized the donors when sampled, though unrecorded immune exposures were likely. A few counts support this clone. This chain uses TRBV28 with TRBJ2-7, with 14 bases aligning to TRBD2. The receptor's source is a woman aged 25-40 years in good health and CMV-seropositive. The specimen sequenced was PBMCs. CDR3 protein: CASSLSGTSGRYEQYF. The DNA of the CDR3 is TGTGCCAGCAGTTTGTCGGGGACTAGCGGGAGATACGAGCAGTACTTC.